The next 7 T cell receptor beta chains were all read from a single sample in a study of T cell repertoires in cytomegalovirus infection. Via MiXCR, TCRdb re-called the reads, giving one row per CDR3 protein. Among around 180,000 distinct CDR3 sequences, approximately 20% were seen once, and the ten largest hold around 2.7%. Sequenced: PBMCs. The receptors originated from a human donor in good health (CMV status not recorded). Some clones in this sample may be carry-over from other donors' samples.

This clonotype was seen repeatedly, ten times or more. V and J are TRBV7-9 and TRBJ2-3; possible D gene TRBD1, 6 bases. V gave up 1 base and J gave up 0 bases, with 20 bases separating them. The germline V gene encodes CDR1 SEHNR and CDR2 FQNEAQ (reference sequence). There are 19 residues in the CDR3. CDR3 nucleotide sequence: TGTGCCAGCAGCTTAGGGTCGTCCACTGGACAGCCGAGCACAGATACGCAGTATTTT. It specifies CASSLGSSTGQPSTDTQYF.

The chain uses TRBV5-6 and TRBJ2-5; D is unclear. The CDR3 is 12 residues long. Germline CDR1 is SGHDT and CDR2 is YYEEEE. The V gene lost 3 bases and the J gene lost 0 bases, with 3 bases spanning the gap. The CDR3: CASSSYQETQYF. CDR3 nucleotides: TGTGCCAGCAGCTCGTACCAAGAGACCCAGTACTTC.

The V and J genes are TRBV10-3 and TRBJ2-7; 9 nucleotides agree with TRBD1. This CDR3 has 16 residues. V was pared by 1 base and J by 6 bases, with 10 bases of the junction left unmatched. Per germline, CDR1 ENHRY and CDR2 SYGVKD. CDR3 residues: CAISEYRDRVFSEQYF. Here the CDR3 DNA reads TGTGCCATCAGTGAGTACCGGGACAGGGTGTTCAGCGAGCAGTACTTC.

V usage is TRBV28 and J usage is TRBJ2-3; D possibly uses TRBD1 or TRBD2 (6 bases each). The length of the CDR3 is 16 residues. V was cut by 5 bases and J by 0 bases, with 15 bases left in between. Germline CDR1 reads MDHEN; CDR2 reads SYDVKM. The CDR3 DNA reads TGTGCCAGCAGTCCCCGTGGAGGGGGGAGCACAGATACGCAGTATTTT. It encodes CASSPRGGGSTDTQYF.

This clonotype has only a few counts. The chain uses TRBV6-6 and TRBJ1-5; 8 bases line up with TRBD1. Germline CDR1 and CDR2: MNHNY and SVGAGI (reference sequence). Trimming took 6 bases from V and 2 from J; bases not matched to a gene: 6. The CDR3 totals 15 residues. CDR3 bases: TGTGCCAGCAGCCGTGACAGGGGTGGCAATCAGCCCCAGCATTTT. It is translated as CASSRDRGGNQPQHF.

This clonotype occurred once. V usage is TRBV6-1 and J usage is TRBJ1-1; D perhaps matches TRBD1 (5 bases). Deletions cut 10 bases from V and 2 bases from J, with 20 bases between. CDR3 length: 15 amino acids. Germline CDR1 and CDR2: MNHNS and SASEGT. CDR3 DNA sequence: TGTGCCACCCGATCTCCGGCAGGGATAAACACTGAAGCTTTCTTT. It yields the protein CATRSPAGINTEAFF.

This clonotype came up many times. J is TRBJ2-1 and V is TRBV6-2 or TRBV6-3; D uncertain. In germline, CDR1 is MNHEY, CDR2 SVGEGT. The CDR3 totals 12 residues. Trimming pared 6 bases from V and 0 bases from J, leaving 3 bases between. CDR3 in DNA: TGTGCCAGCAGGGGCTCCTACAATGAGCAGTTCTTC. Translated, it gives CASRGSYNEQFF.